This TCR beta chain derives from a study of cytomegalovirus exposure and HLA in healthy donors. Overall study results and limits: A missense DCLRE1C variant was associated with V- and J-gene trimming of TCR beta chains in a later analysis, and an independent cohort replicated the association. Presence/absence analyses assumed roughly uniform sequencing depth across donors, which may not hold. In vitro experiments confirmed that a few CMV-associated chains were specific for CMV antigens.

Germline V gene sequence: CDR1 GTSNPN, CDR2 SVGIG (reference sequence). This CDR3 is built from 14 residues. V shed 5 bases and J 2 bases; nucleotides not matched to a gene: 8. On this clone: Its antigen is unidentified.

Both 60 Vbeta primers and 13 Jbeta primers went into the PCR. Profiling relied on immunoSEQ multiplex PCR, and the TCRdb table lists in-frame clones only, not all of them. The sample gives 65,000 to 100,000 clones, 75% of which show up once; around 2% is in the top ten. The receptor was derived from a middle-aged man in good health and CMV-seronegative. This chain links TRBV30 with TRBJ2-7; 8 nucleotides agree with TRBD1. The source material was PBMCs. The CDR3 bases are TGTGCCTGGTGTCGGACAGGGCTAGCCTACGAGCAGTACTTC. This sequence encodes CAWCRTGLAYEQYF.